Below, one T cell receptor beta chain is given with its context. This clonotype showed up many times. Its target antigen remains unknown. Within one base of it there is no much larger clone, and no base qualities were kept. The data derive from a study of T cells in Graves' hyperthyroidism and ophthalmopathy (dated by TCRdb to about 2019). With regard to the full study: Peripheral blood was collected at initial diagnosis, before any treatment. A discovery cohort of around 100 patients, 43 with Graves' ophthalmopathy and about 60 with stable Graves' hyperthyroidism, was used to find distinguishing TCR V-J signatures. Prospective prediction of ophthalmopathy was tested in an independent validation cohort of 18 to 20 hyperthyroidism patients and approximately 17 patients who later progressed to ophthalmopathy. For training and testing, the 100 or so patients in the discovery cohort were randomly divided in a 7:3 ratio. The study also compared thyroid tissue and blood T-cell repertoires from several Graves' hyperthyroidism patients. After blood sampling, hyperthyroidism patients were treated with methimazole at a starting dose of 30 mg daily, and ophthalmopathy patients were treated with high-dose intravenous methylprednisolone. The paper reports TCR Vbeta CDR3 sequencing of some 140 peripheral blood samples: approximately 41 ophthalmopathy, fewer than 80 hyperthyroidism and around 17 progressor patients. Summary of the overall study and its limitations: A 13 V-J signature model separated ophthalmopathy from stable hyperthyroidism, with approximately 87% sensitivity and 81.08% specificity in cross-validation and 80%/75% in testing. In validation, progression to ophthalmopathy was predicted by the model with 70.59% sensitivity and approximately 78% specificity, a median of about 6 months before onset. Sample size was not statistically predetermined, and blinding of investigators to group allocation was not performed. Most expanded thyroid clonotypes (frequency above 0.001) were also detected in blood, suggesting blood repertoires may reflect thyroid immune responses.

V is cut by 5 bases and J by 6 bases, and the space between the germline ends is 15 bases. The CDR3, from cysteine to phenylalanine, totals 14 residues. The DNA shown is the 42-base CDR3, in frame from base 1. Sequences SGHVS (CDR1) and FNYEAQ (CDR2) are obtained from the germline V gene. TCR beta CDR3 regions were amplified from RNA transcripts. The TCR CDR3 was subjected to a first round of RT-PCR using the HTBI primer set and the Qiagen OneStep RT-PCR kit. Libraries were constructed in a second round of multiplex PCR, after which size selection and purification were carried out. Sequencing of the libraries was done on an Illumina HiSeq2000 using paired-end 100 bp reads. The authors' analysis ran thus. SOAPnuke was used to process the raw data, with reads discarded if the reads contained adapters or uncalled bases, had a mean Phred below 15, or lacked an exact constant-primer or identifier match. COPE v1.2.5 was used to merge high-quality paired reads, and clonotypes were defined as unique nucleotide sequences. MiTCR v1.1 was used to align the clonotypes against IMGT TRBV, TRBD and TRBJ reference segments. Analysis was restricted to V-J combinations with a frequency above 0.0001, which covered roughly 99% of repertoires. The TCS score was defined as the ratio of F50 (clonal expansion) to E x V (chaos), calculated using BLOSUM62-based TCRdist between CDR3 peptides within each V-J. Welch's t-statistics and random forest reduced around 510 V-J features to roughly 13, which were used in a naive Bayes classifier (R e1071). TCRdb handled the public reads itself, with Q25 trimming in fastp and clone calling in MiXCR, and kept productive beta chains. Identical CDR3 protein sequences are pooled into one entry, listed with their most common genes and DNA. TCRdb's processing, not the authors' own work, is the source of the V and J calls. The table for this sample lists roughly 400,000 distinct CDR3 sequences; about an eighth of them were counted only once. The top ten constitute 25% to 30% of the sample.

Ophthalmopathy patients had moderately to severely active disease, Clinical Activity Score of at least 3, NOSPECS grade of at least 4, and duration under 3 months. Patients with uncontrolled infections, other autoimmune diseases, pregnancy or lactation were excluded. Diagnoses were based on clinical symptoms, serum thyroxine and TRAb, thyroid ultrasound and orbital computed tomography. PBMCs were separated from under 12 ml of fresh peripheral blood using Ficoll-Paque density gradient centrifugation. Total RNA was extracted using Trizol reagent, and RNA quality was assessed on an Agilent 2100 Bioanalyzer.

Input material: blood. This receptor was identified in a man between 45 and 60 years old with Graves' ophthalmopathy. The V and J segments used are TRBV7-6 and TRBJ2-3, with the D gene not confidently named. The CDR3 region: CASSPLGVLDTQYF. The DNA is as follows: TGTGCCAGCAGCCCTTTGGGTGTGCTGGATACGCAGTATTTT.